This TCR beta chain was found in a study of blood T cell repertoires in COVID-19. About the study: The study drew acute and convalescent COVID-19 samples from the United States, Italy and Spain. PBMCs, B-cell-depleted T cells, or T cells provided the cDNA or gDNA that made up the material.

The V end was cut by 3 bases, the J end by 7 bases, with 3 bases between. The CDR3 sequence is 11 residues long. The germline gives CDR1 SNHLY, CDR2 FYNNEI. Original processing methods: Nucleated cell number was recorded as an estimate derived from reference gene primer amplification. Some clones are missing from TCRdb's copy, which holds only in-frame ones; the method was immunoSEQ multiplex PCR. The V and J calls and clone size come from that table; D and trimming were worked out from the DNA. The sample carries roughly 150,000 clones, around 86% recorded once. Sequencing used peripheral blood. The chain employs TRBV2 and TRBJ1-4; D gene unclear. This TCR was sampled from a man aged 70-80 years who had recovered from COVID-19. The CDR3 nucleotides read TGTGCCAGCAGTGACGGTGAAAAACTGTTTTTT. It translates to CASSDGEKLFF.